What follows are 30 T cell receptor beta chains derived from one specimen sequenced in a study of blood T cell repertoires in COVID-19 (dated by TCRdb to the early 2020s). Libraries came from the immunoSEQ multiplex PCR assay. The clones in this table, taken by TCRdb from immuneACCESS, are in-frame only. Not every clone is retained; where verified, under half of the shortfall comes from an unresolved V gene, and the cause of the rest is unknown. The sample contains about 24,000 clones, approximately 91% of them found a single time. Roughly 28% of the sample is held by the ten biggest clonotypes. The specimen was peripheral blood. These receptors were taken from a woman in her 70s with active COVID-19.

This clone was counted only a few times. The rearrangement links TRBV9 to TRBJ2-3, with TRBD1 identical over 9 bases. V lost 0 bases, J lost 4 bases, and 6 bases stayed unmatched. The CDR3 extends over 16 amino acids. Germline CDR1 SGDLS, CDR2 YYNGEE. As DNA, the CDR3 is TGTGCCAGCAGCGTAGGTAGGACAGGGGTCGCAGATACGCAGTATTTT. This sequence encodes CASSVGRTGVADTQYF.

The chain uses TRBV7-9 and TRBJ1-1; unclear D gene. Trimming removed 1 base at V and 6 bases at J, with 12 bases between. In germline, CDR1 is SEHNR, CDR2 FQNEAQ (reference sequence). The CDR3 length is 14 residues. CDR3 loop: CASSLVLAQSEAFF. CDR3 nucleotide sequence: TGTGCCAGCAGCTTAGTTCTTGCACAGTCTGAAGCTTTCTTT.

The CDR3 sequence: CASTDAGGTYF. CDR3 coding DNA: TGTGCCAGCACGGACGCGGGGGGCACGTATTTT. V is TRBV12-3 or TRBV12-4 and J is TRBJ2-3; TRBD2 aligns across 8 bases. V shed 7 bases and J 14 bases; nucleotides not matched to a gene: 8. This CDR3 comprises 11 residues.

V is TRBV19 and J is TRBJ2-1; 10 positions match TRBD1. Per germline, CDR1 LNHDA and CDR2 SQIVND (reference sequence). The CDR3 is 17 amino acids. Trimming removed 4 bases from V and 3 bases from J; junction bases left unmatched: 9. CDR3 in DNA: TGTGCCAGTAGTAGGTGGGGGACAGGGGTTAACTACAATGAGCAGTTCTTC. Amino acid sequence: CASSRWGTGVNYNEQFF.

J is TRBJ2-7 and V is TRBV4-1, with D maybe TRBD2 (6 bases). Germline lookup yields CDR1 MGHRA and CDR2 YSYEKL. The CDR3 runs to 16 residues. Trimming stripped 5 bases from V and 4 bases from J, with 21 bases between. In DNA form, the CDR3 reads TGCGCCAGCAGCGAGGGCCAGGGCGCGGGGAGGTACGAGCAGTACTTC. Translating gives CASSEGQGAGRYEQYF.

The chain combines TRBV4-3 with TRBJ2-2; TRBD1 agrees at 8 bases. The trim removed 3 bases at V and 4 bases at J, leaving 7 bases unmatched. The CDR3 has 16 amino acids. Germline CDR1 reads LGHNA; CDR2 reads YSLEER. The chain's CDR3 is CASSQGTGGGTGELFF. DNA for the CDR3: TGCGCCAGCAGCCAGGGAACAGGGGGTGGCACCGGGGAGCTGTTTTTT.

The chain uses TRBV9 and TRBJ2-1, with 8 bases aligning to TRBD2. Unmatched junction bases numbered 10, after V lost 0 bases and J lost 8 bases. CDR3 length equals 16 residues. Germline values: CDR1 SGDLS, CDR2 YYNGEE. CDR3 sequence: CASSVVVSGGGDEQFF. The CDR3 nucleotides read TGTGCCAGCAGCGTAGTTGTCTCGGGAGGGGGAGATGAGCAGTTCTTC.

J is TRBJ1-6 and V is TRBV25-1, with D perhaps TRBD1 (6 bases). The CDR3 consists of 13 residues. Germline CDR1 and CDR2: MGHDK and SYGVNS. The V gene lost 7 bases and the J gene lost 5 bases, with 9 bases spanning the gap. The CDR3 nucleotides read TGTGCCAGCACCAACAGGGATAATTCACCCCTCCACTTT. As protein: CASTNRDNSPLHF.

The V gene is TRBV19, the J gene TRBJ2-3; D gene uncertain. This CDR3 comprises 15 residues. V was pared by 7 bases and J by 2 bases, with 16 bases between. Germline V gene sequence: CDR1 LNHDA, CDR2 SQIVND (reference sequence). CDR3 protein: CASNLMAGSTDTQYF. CDR3 bases: TGTGCCAGTAATTTAATGGCAGGATCCACAGATACGCAGTATTTT.

The chain is built from TRBV3-1 (or the pseudogene TRBV3-2) and TRBJ2-3; D might be TRBD2 (5 bases). Germline V gives CDR1 LGHDT, CDR2 YNNKEL (reference sequence). Trimming left V 5 bases short and J 3 bases short, with 21 bases between. This CDR3 has 17 residues. The CDR3 sequence: CASSTPAGNVLTDTQYF. CDR3 in DNA: TGTGCCAGCAGCACCCCCGCGGGCAACGTACTAACAGATACGCAGTATTTT.

The rearrangement joins TRBV2 to TRBJ2-7, with 11 bases identical to TRBD2. Germline V lookup: CDR1 SNHLY, CDR2 FYNNEI. CDR3 length: 15 amino acids. After removal of 6 bases from V and 6 bases from J, the junction contained 10 bases not matched to a gene. The CDR3: CASRRIAGGPGEQYF. CDR3 nucleotide sequence: TGTGCCAGCAGACGCATAGCGGGGGGGCCTGGCGAGCAGTACTTC. Combining the CDR3 with reference TRBV2 and TRBJ2-7 gives the whole variable domain EPEVTQTPSHQVTQMGQEVILRCVPISNHLYFYWYRQILGQKVEFLVSFYNNEISEKSEIFDDQFSVERPDGSNFTLKIRSTKLEDSAMYFCASRRIAGGPGEQYFGPGTRLTVT.

The genes are TRBV27 and TRBJ1-2, with 10 bases aligning to TRBD1. V shed 2 bases, J shed 3 bases, and the junction held 6 bases outside the gene matches. Germline assignment: CDR1 MNHEY and CDR2 SMNVEV (reference sequence). This CDR3 is 16 amino acids long. CDR3 nucleotides: TGTGCCAGCAGTTTACACCATGGGACAGGGGACTATGGCTACACCTTC. Amino acids: CASSLHHGTGDYGYTF.

DNA of the CDR3: TGTGCCAGTAGTATCGAGGGCCAGGGGGCTTACGGCTACACCTTC. Translating gives CASSIEGQGAYGYTF. The V call is TRBV19, the J call TRBJ1-2; 8 positions agree with TRBD1. This CDR3 contains 15 residues. V was clipped by 3 bases and J by 8 bases; unmatched bases: 11. From germline, CDR1 is LNHDA and CDR2 SQIVND (reference sequence).

The genes are TRBV4-1 and TRBJ2-4, with 7 positions matching TRBD2. CDR3 length: 16 amino acids. Trimming at V came to 0 bases and at J to 9 bases, leaving 11 bases not matched to a gene. Germline-derived CDR1 and CDR2 are MGHRA and YSYEKL. CDR3 in amino acids: CASSQDQRVGGVIQYF. DNA of the CDR3: TGCGCCAGCAGCCAAGATCAAAGGGTTGGGGGGGTCATTCAGTACTTC.

The J gene is TRBJ2-6, the V gene TRBV30; D gene ambiguous. Germline V gene sequence: CDR1 GTSNPN, CDR2 SVGIG (reference sequence). The CDR3 runs 11 residues. The V and J ends lost 5 bases and 4 bases respectively, with 3 bases between them. CDR3 bases: TGTGCCTGGCTGGGGGCCAACGTCCTGACTTTC. It yields the protein CAWLGANVLTF.

The chain couples TRBV6-5 to TRBJ2-4; D gene unclear. There are 15 residues in the CDR3. The V gene's germline CDR1 is MNHEY and CDR2 SVGAGI. Trimming took off 4 bases at V and 4 bases at J, with 14 bases between the two ends. This chain's CDR3 is CASSSLNLKKNIQYF. CDR3 nucleotides: TGTGCCAGCAGTTCCTTGAACCTAAAGAAAAACATTCAGTACTTC.

The chain couples TRBV21-1 to TRBJ2-2; the D segment call TRBD1 is taken from the table without a DNA check. TRBV21-1 is annotated as a pseudogene. The CDR3 extends over 17 amino acids. CDR3 residues: CASSKVGQGDNTGELFF. CDR3 sequence (DNA): TGTGCCAGCAGCAAAGTGGGCCAAGGGGATAACACCGGGGAGCTGTTTTTT.

This clone appeared once. The chain joins TRBV6-2 or TRBV6-3 to TRBJ1-6; no definite D call. Germline assignment: CDR1 MNHEY and CDR2 SVGEGT. The V gene lost 3 bases and the J gene lost 7 bases, with 10 bases spanning the gap. CDR3 size: 14 residues. Here the CDR3 DNA reads TGTGCCAGCAGTTATGGGCAGCAGAATTCACCCCTCCACTTT. Translating gives CASSYGQQNSPLHF.

Note on this clone: The germline gene is not matched at one end of the junction; a read error may be the cause. The V call is TRBV23-1, the J call TRBJ2-7; 12 bases are a match to TRBD1. TRBV23-1 is flagged as an ORF with uncertain function. This CDR3 is 11 amino acids long. The CDR3 coding sequence is TGCGCCACCCGTCCTTCGGGACAGGGGGCCTTC. As protein: CATRPSGQGAF.

The CDR3 here is CASSLRFNEKLFF. As DNA, the CDR3 is TGTGCCAGCAGTCTGAGGTTTAATGAAAAACTGTTTTTT. J is TRBJ1-4 and V is TRBV2; D gene ambiguous. This CDR3 comprises 13 residues. Trimming cost V 5 bases and J 4 bases, with 8 bases left between them. CDR1 and CDR2 from the germline V gene are SNHLY and FYNNEI.

The rearrangement links TRBV6-6 to TRBJ2-5; no definite D call. With 6 bases removed from V and 4 bases from J, the gap between germline ends came to 15 bases. The germline CDR1 and CDR2 sequences are MNHNY and SVGAGI (reference sequence). The CDR3 loop spans 14 amino acids. CDR3 sequence reads: CASRQSGFGETQYF. As DNA, the CDR3 is TGTGCCAGCAGGCAAAGTGGTTTCGGAGAGACCCAGTACTTC.

V is TRBV29-1 and J is TRBJ2-5, with D possibly being TRBD2 (7 bases). CDR1 is SQVTM, CDR2 ANQGSEA, per germline. Trimming took 7 bases from V and 5 from J, leaving 23 bases between them. The CDR3 extends over 15 amino acids. CDR3 sequence (DNA): TGCAGCGCCCTTCCCGGCGGGGGAGGGGGGGAGACCCAGTACTTC. It is translated as CSALPGGGGGETQYF. The variable domain in full, completed from reference TRBV29-1 and TRBJ2-5, reads SAVISQKPSRDICQRGTSLTIQCQVDSQVTMMFWYRQQPGQSLTLIATANQGSEATYESGFVIDKFPISRPNLTFSTLTVSNMSPEDSSIYLCSALPGGGGGETQYFGPGTRLLVL.

This chain uses TRBV3-1 (or the pseudogene TRBV3-2) with TRBJ2-7, with 7 bases matching TRBD1. The CDR3 is 12 amino acids. Germline lookup yields CDR1 LGHDT and CDR2 YNNKEL (reference sequence). Trimming removed 1 base from V and 7 bases from J; junction bases left unmatched: 1. The CDR3 nucleotides read TGTGCCAGCAGCCAAGCCAGGGGGGAGCAGTACTTC. It codes for CASSQARGEQYF.

V is TRBV9 and J is TRBJ2-7; 9 nucleotides align to TRBD2. The V gene's germline CDR1 is SGDLS and CDR2 YYNGEE. The CDR3 runs to 16 residues. V was pared by 0 bases and J by 1 base, with 5 bases of the junction left unmatched. This chain's CDR3 is CASSVGGGALSYEQYF. The CDR3 bases are TGTGCCAGCAGCGTAGGCGGGGGGGCCTTATCCTACGAGCAGTACTTC.

The chain carries TRBV7-2 and TRBJ2-3; 11 bases match TRBD2. The CDR3 length is 16 residues. Germline CDR1 reads SGHTA; CDR2 reads FQGNSA. J lost 5 bases, V lost 4 bases, and 8 bases had no gene match. The DNA for the CDR3 is TGTGCCAGCAGCTGGACCGGGACTAGCGGAATAGATACGCAGTATTTT. Residues: CASSWTGTSGIDTQYF.

The V and J genes are TRBV5-5 and TRBJ1-5, with 7 bases that match TRBD1. The CDR3 has 14 amino acids. CDR1 and CDR2 (germline): SGHKS, YYEKEE (reference sequence). Trimming removed 4 bases from V and 5 bases from J; junction bases left unmatched: 6. CDR3 nucleotide sequence: TGTGCCAGCAGCCTCGGGACAGCCCATCAGCCCCAGCATTTT. Its translation: CASSLGTAHQPQHF. Looking up the rest from reference TRBV5-5 and TRBJ1-5 gives the full variable domain: DAGVTQSPTHLIKTRGQQVTLRCSPISGHKSVSWYQQVLGQGPQFIFQYYEKEERGRGNFPDRFSARQFPNYSSELNVNALLLGDSALYLCASSLGTAHQPQHFGDGTRLSIL.

The chain couples TRBV5-6 to TRBJ2-5, with D unclear. From germline, CDR1 is SGHDT and CDR2 YYEEEE. The V end was cut by 0 bases, the J end by 1 base, with 7 bases between. There are 14 residues in the CDR3. The CDR3 sequence is CASSLVEFQETQYF. In nucleotides, the CDR3 is TGTGCCAGCAGCTTGGTTGAGTTCCAAGAGACCCAGTACTTC.

For this clone: An end of the junction does not agree with germline; a read error may underlie this. This sequence joins TRBV7-9 and TRBJ1-1, with D possibly being TRBD1 (5 bases). CDR3 size: 18 residues. Germline V gene data show CDR1 as SEHNR and CDR2 as FQNEAQ (reference sequence). The CDR3 protein is CASSSGSFSIGGNPEAFF. CDR3 nucleotide sequence: TGTGCCAGCAGCTCCGGGTCTTTCTCCATCGGGGGGAACCCTGAAGCTTTCTTT.

This chain connects TRBV15 to TRBJ2-3; TRBD1 matches 12 bases. Germline V gene lookup returns CDR1 LNHNV and CDR2 YYDKDF (reference sequence). The length of the CDR3 is 14 residues. Trimming cost V 5 bases and J 5 bases; bases outside gene matches: 2. Here the CDR3 reads CATSGTGGRDTQYF. DNA of the CDR3: TGTGCCACCAGCGGGACAGGGGGCAGAGATACGCAGTATTTT.

The genes are TRBV3-1 (or the pseudogene TRBV3-2) and TRBJ2-7; 8 nucleotides line up with TRBD2. The V and J ends lost 4 bases and 2 bases, in that order; junction bases with no gene match: 13. This CDR3 has 17 amino acids. Germline CDR1 and CDR2: LGHDT and YNNKEL (reference sequence). The CDR3 sequence is CASSRYSSGYTTYEQYF. The CDR3 DNA follows: TGTGCCAGCAGCCGTTACTCTAGCGGGTATACTACCTACGAGCAGTACTTC.